Listed here is a single T cell receptor (beta chain). Its antigen is not identified. The data stem from a study of shared clonotypes between healthy human individuals. Notes on the study in general: Estimated richness was generally greater in naive than memory subsets. Generation probabilities were higher for clonotypes shared across all four sorted-subset donors than for unshared ones.

This CDR3 contains 14 residues. The germline gives CDR1 MNHEY, CDR2 SVGAGI. The V and J ends lost 2 bases and 6 bases respectively, with 10 bases between them. Everyone who donated was a Caucasian adult who lived in Nashville, Tennessee. From CD4+ cells came CD45RA+ naive and CD45RA-negative memory subsets. Data came from immunoSEQ multiplex PCR; TCRdb stores just in-frame clones and leaves some out. The profile shows about 2.4 million clones, around nine tenths of them singletons. The sample consisted of naive CD4+ T cells sorted from blood. Subset of the sample: CD45RA+ positively selected. The J gene is TRBJ1-4, the V gene TRBV6-5; D is possibly TRBD1 (5 bases). The clonotype originates from a man aged 18 to 30 in good health. DNA of the CDR3: TGTGCCAGCAGTTACAGGGGCCAATATGAAAAACTGTTTTTT. Amino acid sequence: CASSYRGQYEKLFF.